Listed below are T cell receptor beta chains from one sample, sequenced in a study of T-cell reconstitution after alpha-beta-depleted transplantation in children. TCRdb re-called the PCR reads through MiXCR, storing one row per CDR3 protein. The sample carries about 580,000 distinct CDR3 sequences, roughly 27% recorded once. The sequencing used PBMCs, collected before TCRalphabeta/CD19-depleted stem cell transplant. The receptors stem from a boy younger than two with Wiskott-Aldrich syndrome, due to receive a stem cell transplant. The CDR3 runs from the conserved cysteine through the conserved F or W. The order of the fields is V gene, clone size, J gene, D gene, CDR3 DNA, CDR3 protein. The D gene is left open where the match is weak. Some rows mark clone size as missing; the rest say once, few, many or name a class of expanded clone.

v_call: TRBV29-1; clone_size: few; j_call: TRBJ2-7; d_call: -; cdr3_nt: TGCAGCGTTGTACAGGGAGCAGACGAGCAGTACTTC; cdr3_aa: CSVVQGADEQYF
v_call: TRBV6-2/TRBV6-3; clone_size: -; j_call: TRBJ2-1; d_call: -; cdr3_nt: TGTGCCAGCAGACTCCCCGGGGCCAATGAGCAGTTCTTC; cdr3_aa: CASRLPGANEQFF
v_call: TRBV19; clone_size: few; j_call: TRBJ2-7; d_call: -; cdr3_nt: TGTGCCAGTAGTATTACGGTAAGCGAGACCTACGAGCAGTACTTC; cdr3_aa: CASSITVSETYEQYF
v_call: TRBV7-2; clone_size: few; j_call: TRBJ2-1; d_call: TRBD2; cdr3_nt: TGTGCCAGCAGACTAAGACTAGCGGGGGGGAGGGAGCAGTTCTTC; cdr3_aa: CASRLRLAGGREQFF
v_call: TRBV28; clone_size: -; j_call: TRBJ2-7; d_call: -; cdr3_nt: TGTGCCAGCAGTTTATTCGGGGCCTACGAGCAGTACTTC; cdr3_aa: CASSLFGAYEQYF
v_call: TRBV5-1; clone_size: -; j_call: TRBJ2-1; d_call: -; cdr3_nt: TGCGCCAGCAGCTTAACAGCCACCGACAATGAGCAGTTCTTC; cdr3_aa: CASSLTATDNEQFF
v_call: TRBV20-1; clone_size: -; j_call: TRBJ2-3; d_call: TRBD2; cdr3_nt: TGCAGTGCTAGACTAGCGGGAGGGTTGGATACGCAGTATTTT; cdr3_aa: CSARLAGGLDTQYF
v_call: TRBV3-1; clone_size: -; j_call: TRBJ2-7; d_call: -; cdr3_nt: TGTGCCAGCAGCCAGTTCTCAGGGGCGTCCTACGAGCAGTACTTC; cdr3_aa: CASSQFSGASYEQYF
v_call: TRBV4-2; clone_size: -; j_call: TRBJ2-3; d_call: TRBD2; cdr3_nt: TGTGCCAGCAGCCAAGTCTCAGCGGGAGGGATAAGAACGCAGTATTTT; cdr3_aa: CASSQVSAGGIRTQYF
v_call: TRBV5-1; clone_size: -; j_call: TRBJ2-1; d_call: -; cdr3_nt: TGCGCCAGCAGGGCGGACAGCACCTCCTACAATGAGCAGTTCTTC; cdr3_aa: CASRADSTSYNEQFF
v_call: TRBV5-1; clone_size: few; j_call: TRBJ2-1; d_call: -; cdr3_nt: TGCGCCAGCAGCTTGGATCTGGGCAGTAGCTCCTACAATGAGCAGTTCTTC; cdr3_aa: CASSLDLGSSSYNEQFF
v_call: TRBV29-1; clone_size: -; j_call: TRBJ1-2; d_call: -; cdr3_nt: TGCAGCGTTCGGACAGCCGCTAACTATGGCTACACCTTC; cdr3_aa: CSVRTAANYGYTF
v_call: TRBV20-1; clone_size: -; j_call: TRBJ2-5; d_call: TRBD2; cdr3_nt: TGCAGTGCTAGAGATGGGACTAGCGGGGAGAGAAGGGCGACCCAGTACTTC; cdr3_aa: CSARDGTSGERRATQYF
v_call: TRBV5-1; clone_size: -; j_call: TRBJ1-2; d_call: -; cdr3_nt: TGCGCCAGCAGCTTGGTGGTCAGAAACTATGGCTACACCTTC; cdr3_aa: CASSLVVRNYGYTF
v_call: TRBV14; clone_size: once; j_call: TRBJ2-7; d_call: -; cdr3_nt: TGTGCCAGCAGCCGATCGGGAGATCCCGAGCAGTACTTC; cdr3_aa: CASSRSGDPEQYF
v_call: TRBV9; clone_size: many; j_call: TRBJ2-3; d_call: -; cdr3_nt: TGTGCCAGCAGCGTATCAAGCACAGATACGCAGTATTTT; cdr3_aa: CASSVSSTDTQYF
v_call: TRBV11-1; clone_size: -; j_call: TRBJ1-5; d_call: TRBD1; cdr3_nt: TGTGCCAGCAGCTTAGGTGTTGGGACAGGGGGCGGGAGCAATCAGCCCCAGCATTTT; cdr3_aa: CASSLGVGTGGGSNQPQHF
v_call: TRBV9; clone_size: once; j_call: TRBJ2-1; d_call: -; cdr3_nt: TGTGCCAGCAGCGCCGGGACTCGGTGGGAGGATGAGCAGTTCTTC; cdr3_aa: CASSAGTRWEDEQFF
v_call: TRBV24-1; clone_size: few; j_call: TRBJ2-2; d_call: TRBD1; cdr3_nt: TGTGCCACCAGTGATCCTGGACAGGGCTCCGGGGAGCTGTTTTTT; cdr3_aa: CATSDPGQGSGELFF
v_call: TRBV9; clone_size: -; j_call: TRBJ1-1; d_call: -; cdr3_nt: TGTGCCAGCAGCGTAGCAGGAGCAGGGGCTTACGCTGAAGCTTTCTTT; cdr3_aa: CASSVAGAGAYAEAFF
v_call: TRBV12-3/TRBV12-4; clone_size: -; j_call: TRBJ2-1; d_call: TRBD2; cdr3_nt: TGTGCCAGTGGTCAGGAGCGGGGGCAGTTCTTC; cdr3_aa: CASGQERGQFF
v_call: TRBV28; clone_size: -; j_call: TRBJ1-6; d_call: -; cdr3_nt: TGTGCCAGCAGTTTACCGGTAGATAATTCACCCCTCCACTTT; cdr3_aa: CASSLPVDNSPLHF
v_call: TRBV20-1; clone_size: few; j_call: TRBJ1-3; d_call: -; cdr3_nt: TGCAGTGCTACTTCTGGAAACACCATATATTTT; cdr3_aa: CSATSGNTIYF
v_call: TRBV5-1; clone_size: once; j_call: TRBJ2-1; d_call: -; cdr3_nt: TGCGCCAGCAGCTTAGGTAGCATGGCGCAGTTCTTC; cdr3_aa: CASSLGSMAQFF
v_call: TRBV12-3/TRBV12-4; clone_size: -; j_call: TRBJ2-5; d_call: -; cdr3_nt: TGTGCCAGCAGTCGCAGGAGGGAGACCCAAGAGACCCAGTACTTC; cdr3_aa: CASSRRRETQETQYF
v_call: TRBV29-1; clone_size: -; j_call: TRBJ2-5; d_call: TRBD1; cdr3_nt: TGCAGCGTTAAGCGGACAGGGGAAGAGACCCAGTACTTC; cdr3_aa: CSVKRTGEETQYF
v_call: TRBV20-1; clone_size: few; j_call: TRBJ2-5; d_call: -; cdr3_nt: TGCAGTGCTAGACCCAGTAGGGGGAAGACCCAGTACTTC; cdr3_aa: CSARPSRGKTQYF
v_call: TRBV12-3/TRBV12-4; clone_size: -; j_call: TRBJ2-1; d_call: TRBD1; cdr3_nt: TGTGCCAGCACCTGGGGGACAGGGTCCTACAATGAGCAGTTCTTC; cdr3_aa: CASTWGTGSYNEQFF
v_call: TRBV7-6; clone_size: -; j_call: TRBJ2-1; d_call: TRBD2; cdr3_nt: TGTGCCAGCAGCTTAGCAGGAGCGGGAGTATCCAATGAGCAGTTCTTC; cdr3_aa: CASSLAGAGVSNEQFF
v_call: TRBV19; clone_size: -; j_call: TRBJ2-1; d_call: -; cdr3_nt: TGTGCCAGTAGTATAGAGCGGAGCTCCTACAATGAGCAGTTCTTC; cdr3_aa: CASSIERSSYNEQFF
v_call: TRBV20-1; clone_size: -; j_call: TRBJ2-3; d_call: -; cdr3_nt: TGCAGTGCTAGCGTCGCAGATACGCAGTATTTT; cdr3_aa: CSASVADTQYF
v_call: TRBV27; clone_size: -; j_call: TRBJ2-5; d_call: TRBD1; cdr3_nt: TGTGCCAGCAGTGCCGTGACAGGGTGGGGGGAGACCCAGTACTTC; cdr3_aa: CASSAVTGWGETQYF
v_call: TRBV5-1; clone_size: -; j_call: TRBJ1-1; d_call: -; cdr3_nt: TGCGCCAGCAGCTTGGCCGGGGCAGGGATCATGAACACTGAAGCTTTCTTT; cdr3_aa: CASSLAGAGIMNTEAFF
v_call: TRBV4-1; clone_size: -; j_call: TRBJ2-1; d_call: -; cdr3_nt: TGCGCCAGCAGCCAAGATCGAGGGGCGGGTCTCAATGAGCAGTTCTTC; cdr3_aa: CASSQDRGAGLNEQFF
v_call: TRBV7-8; clone_size: -; j_call: TRBJ2-2; d_call: -; cdr3_nt: TGTGCCAGCAGCTTAGTTCCAGCTAACACCGGGGAGCTGTTTTTT; cdr3_aa: CASSLVPANTGELFF